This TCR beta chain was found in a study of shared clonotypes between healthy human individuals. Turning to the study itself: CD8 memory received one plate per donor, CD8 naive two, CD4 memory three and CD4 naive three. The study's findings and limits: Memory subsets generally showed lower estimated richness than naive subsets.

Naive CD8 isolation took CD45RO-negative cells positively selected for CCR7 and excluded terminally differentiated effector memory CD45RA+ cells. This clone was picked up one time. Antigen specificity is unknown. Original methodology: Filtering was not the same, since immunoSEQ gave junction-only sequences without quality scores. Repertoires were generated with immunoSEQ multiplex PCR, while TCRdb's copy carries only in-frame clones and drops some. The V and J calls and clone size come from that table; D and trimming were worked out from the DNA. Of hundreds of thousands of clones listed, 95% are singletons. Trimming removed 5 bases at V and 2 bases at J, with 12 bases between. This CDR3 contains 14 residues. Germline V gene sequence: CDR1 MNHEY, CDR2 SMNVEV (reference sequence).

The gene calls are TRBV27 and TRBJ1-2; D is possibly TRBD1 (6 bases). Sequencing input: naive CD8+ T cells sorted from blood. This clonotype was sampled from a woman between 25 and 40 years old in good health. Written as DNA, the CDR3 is TGTGCCAGCAGTCAACAGACAGGAAACTATGGCTACACCTTC. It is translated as CASSQQTGNYGYTF.